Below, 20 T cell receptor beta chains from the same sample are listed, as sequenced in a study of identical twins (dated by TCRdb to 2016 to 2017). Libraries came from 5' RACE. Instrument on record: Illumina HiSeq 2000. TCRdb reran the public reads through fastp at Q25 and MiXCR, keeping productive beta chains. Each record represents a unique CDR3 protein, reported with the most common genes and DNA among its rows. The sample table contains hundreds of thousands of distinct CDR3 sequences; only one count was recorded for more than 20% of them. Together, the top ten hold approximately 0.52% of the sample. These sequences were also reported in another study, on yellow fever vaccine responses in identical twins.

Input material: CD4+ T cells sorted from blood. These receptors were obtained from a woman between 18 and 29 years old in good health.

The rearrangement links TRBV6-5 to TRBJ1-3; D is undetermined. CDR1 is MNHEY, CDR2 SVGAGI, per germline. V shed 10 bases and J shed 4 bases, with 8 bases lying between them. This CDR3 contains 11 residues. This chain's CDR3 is CATSSGNTIYF. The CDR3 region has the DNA TGTGCCACATCATCGGGAAACACCATATATTTT.

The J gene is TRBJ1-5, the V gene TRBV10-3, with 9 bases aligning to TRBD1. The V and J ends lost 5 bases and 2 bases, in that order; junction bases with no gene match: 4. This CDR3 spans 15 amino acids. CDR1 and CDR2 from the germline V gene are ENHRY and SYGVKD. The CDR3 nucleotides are TGTGCCATCAGTATGGGACAGGGAGGCAATCAGCCCCAGCATTTT. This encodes CAISMGQGGNQPQHF.

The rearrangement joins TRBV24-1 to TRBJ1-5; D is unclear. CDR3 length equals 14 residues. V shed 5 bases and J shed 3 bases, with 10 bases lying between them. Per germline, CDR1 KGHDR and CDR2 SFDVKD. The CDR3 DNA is TGTGCCACCAGTGGGTCCAGGATCAATCAGCCCCAGCATTTT. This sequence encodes CATSGSRINQPQHF.

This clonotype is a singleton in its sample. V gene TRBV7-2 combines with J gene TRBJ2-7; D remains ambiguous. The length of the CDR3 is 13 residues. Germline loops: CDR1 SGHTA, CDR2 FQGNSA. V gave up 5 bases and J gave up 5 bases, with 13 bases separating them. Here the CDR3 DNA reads TGTGCCAGCAGCCCGCGTCTCGACCACGAGCAGTACTTC. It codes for CASSPRLDHEQYF. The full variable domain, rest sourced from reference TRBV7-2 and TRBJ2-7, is GAGVSQSPSNKVTEKGKDVELRCDPISGHTALYWYRQSLGQGLEFLIYFQGNSAPDKSGLPSDRFSAERTGGSVSTLTIQRTQQEDSAVYLCASSPRLDHEQYFGPGTRLTVT.

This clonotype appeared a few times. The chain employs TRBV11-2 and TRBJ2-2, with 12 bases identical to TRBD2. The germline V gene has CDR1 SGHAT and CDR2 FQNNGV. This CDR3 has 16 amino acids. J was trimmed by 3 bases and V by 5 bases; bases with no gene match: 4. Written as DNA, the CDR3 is TGTGCCAGCAGCGGAGGGACTAGCGGGTACACCGGGGAGCTGTTTTTT. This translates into CASSGGTSGYTGELFF.

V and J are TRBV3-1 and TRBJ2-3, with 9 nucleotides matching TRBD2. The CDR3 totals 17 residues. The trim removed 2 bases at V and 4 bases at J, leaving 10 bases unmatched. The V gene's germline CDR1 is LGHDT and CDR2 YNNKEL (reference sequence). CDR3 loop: CASSQPGAGGPADTQYF. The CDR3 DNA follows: TGTGCCAGCAGCCAACCGGGGGCGGGAGGGCCTGCAGATACGCAGTATTTT.

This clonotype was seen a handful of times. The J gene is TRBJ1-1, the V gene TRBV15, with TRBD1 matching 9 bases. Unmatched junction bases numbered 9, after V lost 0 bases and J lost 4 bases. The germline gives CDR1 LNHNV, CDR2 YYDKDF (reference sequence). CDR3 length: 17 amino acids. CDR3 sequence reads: CATSREGQGILGTEAFF. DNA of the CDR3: TGTGCCACCAGCAGAGAGGGACAGGGTATATTGGGCACTGAAGCTTTCTTT.

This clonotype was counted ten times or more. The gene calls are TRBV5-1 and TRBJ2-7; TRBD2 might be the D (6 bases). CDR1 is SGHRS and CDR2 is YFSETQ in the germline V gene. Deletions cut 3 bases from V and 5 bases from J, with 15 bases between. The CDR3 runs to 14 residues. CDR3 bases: TGCGCCAGCAGCTGGGGGGAGAGCCGGGACGAGCAGTACTTC. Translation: CASSWGESRDEQYF.

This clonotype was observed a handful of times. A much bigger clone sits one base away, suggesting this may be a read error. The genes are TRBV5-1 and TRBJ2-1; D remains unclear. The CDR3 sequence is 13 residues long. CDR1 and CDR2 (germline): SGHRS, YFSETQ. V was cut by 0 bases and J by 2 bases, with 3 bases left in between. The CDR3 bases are TGCGCCAGCAGCTTGGGCACCTACAATGAGCAGTTCTTC. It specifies CASSLGTYNEQFF.

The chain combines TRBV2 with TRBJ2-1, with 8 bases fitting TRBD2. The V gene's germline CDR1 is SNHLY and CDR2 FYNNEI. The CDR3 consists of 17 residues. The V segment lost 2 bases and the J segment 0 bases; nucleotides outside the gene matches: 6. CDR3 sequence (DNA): TGTGCCAGCAGTGAACATGGTAGCGGGGTCTCCTACAATGAGCAGTTCTTC. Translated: CASSEHGSGVSYNEQFF.

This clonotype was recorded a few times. In nucleotides, the CDR3 is TGCAGTGCTAGATCCTTGGGGGTCCCGGCGATCACTGAAGCTTTCTTT. Translated: CSARSLGVPAITEAFF. The V and J genes are TRBV20-1 and TRBJ1-1, with a tentative D call TRBD1 (5 bases). From germline, CDR1 is DFQATT and CDR2 SNEGSKA (reference sequence). The CDR3 extends over 16 amino acids. The V end lost 2 bases, the J end lost 4 bases, and 20 bases lay between the germline ends.

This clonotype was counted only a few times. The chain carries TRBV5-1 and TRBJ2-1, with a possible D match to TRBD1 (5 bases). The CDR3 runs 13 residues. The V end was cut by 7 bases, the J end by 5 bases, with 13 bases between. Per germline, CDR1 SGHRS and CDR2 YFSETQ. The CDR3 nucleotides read TGCGCCAGCCATCAACCAGGGAACAATGAGCAGTTCTTC. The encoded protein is CASHQPGNNEQFF.

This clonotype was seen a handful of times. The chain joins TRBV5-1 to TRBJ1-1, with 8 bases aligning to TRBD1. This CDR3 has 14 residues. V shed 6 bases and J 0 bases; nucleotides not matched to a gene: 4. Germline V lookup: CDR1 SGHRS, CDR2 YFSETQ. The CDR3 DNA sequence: TGCGCCAGCACAGGGACAGGAATGAACACTGAAGCTTTCTTT. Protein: CASTGTGMNTEAFF. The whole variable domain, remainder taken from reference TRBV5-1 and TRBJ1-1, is KAGVTQTPRYLIKTRGQQVTLSCSPISGHRSVSWYQQTPGQGLQFLFEYFSETQRNKGNFPGRFSGRQFSNSRSEMNVSTLELGDSALYLCASTGTGMNTEAFFGQGTRLTVV.

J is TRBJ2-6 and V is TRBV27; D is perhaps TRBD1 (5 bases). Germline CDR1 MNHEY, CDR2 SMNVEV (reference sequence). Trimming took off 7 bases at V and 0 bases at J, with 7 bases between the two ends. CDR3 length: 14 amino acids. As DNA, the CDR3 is TGTGCCAGCACTAGGGGCTCTGGGGCCAACGTCCTGACTTTC. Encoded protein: CASTRGSGANVLTF.

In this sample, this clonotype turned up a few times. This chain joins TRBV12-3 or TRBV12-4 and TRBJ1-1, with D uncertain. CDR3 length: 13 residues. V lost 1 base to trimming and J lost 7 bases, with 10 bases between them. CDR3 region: CASSLGLRSEAFF. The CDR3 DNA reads TGTGCCAGCAGTTTAGGACTGCGGAGTGAAGCTTTCTTT.

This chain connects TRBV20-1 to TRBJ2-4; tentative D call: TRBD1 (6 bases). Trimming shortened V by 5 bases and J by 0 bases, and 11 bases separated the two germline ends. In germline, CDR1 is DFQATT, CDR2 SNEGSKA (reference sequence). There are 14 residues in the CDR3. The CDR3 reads CSAPGVSAKNIQYF. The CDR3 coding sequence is TGCAGTGCTCCAGGGGTATCAGCCAAAAACATTCAGTACTTC.

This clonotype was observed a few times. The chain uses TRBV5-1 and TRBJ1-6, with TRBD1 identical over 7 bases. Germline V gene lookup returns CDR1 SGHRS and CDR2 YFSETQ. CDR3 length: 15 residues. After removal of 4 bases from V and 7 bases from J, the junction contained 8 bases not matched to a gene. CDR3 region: CASSIQGIGNSPLHF. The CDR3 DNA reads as TGCGCCAGCAGCATACAGGGGATTGGAAATTCACCCCTCCACTTT.

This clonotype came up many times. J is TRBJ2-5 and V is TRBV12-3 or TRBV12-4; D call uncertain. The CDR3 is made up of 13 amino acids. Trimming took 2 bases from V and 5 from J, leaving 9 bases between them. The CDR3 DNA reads TGTGCCAGCAGTTTATTATTTCCGGAGACCCAGTACTTC. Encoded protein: CASSLLFPETQYF.

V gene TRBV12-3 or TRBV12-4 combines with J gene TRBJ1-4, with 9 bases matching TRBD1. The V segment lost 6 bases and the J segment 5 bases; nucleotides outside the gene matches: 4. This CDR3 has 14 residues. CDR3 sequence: CASRETGGNEKLFF. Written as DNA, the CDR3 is TGTGCCAGCAGGGAGACAGGGGGGAATGAAAAACTGTTTTTT.

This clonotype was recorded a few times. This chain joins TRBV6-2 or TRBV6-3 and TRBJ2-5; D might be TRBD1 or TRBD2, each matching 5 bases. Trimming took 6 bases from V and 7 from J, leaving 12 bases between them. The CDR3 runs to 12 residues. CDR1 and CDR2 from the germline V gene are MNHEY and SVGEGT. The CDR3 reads CASRGTAGTQYF. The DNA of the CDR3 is TGTGCCAGCAGAGGGACGGCAGGGACCCAGTACTTC.